This section outlines one T cell receptor (beta chain) sequence together with its context. Antigen unknown. An end of the junction differs from the germline gene, which may be a read error. The CDR3 has 16 residues. Germline V gives CDR1 SEHNR, CDR2 FQNEAQ (reference sequence). PCR primers comprised 60 Vbeta and 13 Jbeta primers. Sequencing used immunoSEQ multiplex PCR; TCRdb keeps in-frame clones, though not all of them. In the table there are approximately 150,000 clones, 65% to 70% of which are singletons. The sample originates from a study of cytomegalovirus exposure and HLA in healthy donors. Study-level findings and limits: In a later analysis, at a false discovery rate of 0.05, 17,000 or so TCR beta sequences were associated with HLA alleles.

The sequence was collected from a man aged 25 to 45 in good health and CMV-seropositive. The chain employs TRBV7-9 and TRBJ1-5, with a tentative D call TRBD1 (5 bases). Sequenced input: PBMCs. CDR3 in DNA: TGTTCCAGCAGCTTAGGCGGTAAGGGGAGCAATCAGCCCCAGCATTTT. Protein: CSSSLGGKGSNQPQHF.